This T cell receptor beta chain stems from a study of human T cells and chemical hapten exposure. Authors' processing steps: Samples had a median of 95,638 TCRs, ranging about 20,000 to 690,600. TCRdb redid the calling of the RACE reads with MiXCR, one entry per CDR3 protein. These V and J calls originate from TCRdb's pipeline instead of the authors' own analysis. Among approximately 90,000 distinct CDR3 sequences, 8.5% to 9% were seen once, and the ten largest hold 2.6%. Time point given: pre-sensitization, week 0. Regarding treatment: therapeutic diphenylcyclopropenone sensitization with weekly scalp DPC. The authors' total RNA extraction used unfractionated whole blood. This clonotype appeared a few times. Its antigen is not known. Germline V lookup: CDR1 MDHEN, CDR2 SYDVKM. The CDR3 sequence is 14 residues long. Trimming took 8 bases from V and 0 from J; bases not matched to a gene: 4. Regarding the study as a whole: Controls had significantly fewer large CDR3 similarity clusters than were formed by expanded TCRs.

The chain links TRBV28 to TRBJ1-1; TRBD1 matches at 9 bases. The sequencing used whole blood, collected in connection with sensitization to the hapten diphenylcyclopropenone (DPC). This clonotype originated in a man aged 40-49 years with alopecia areata. Some clones in this sample may be carry-over from other donors' samples. The CDR3, as DNA: TGTGCCAGCGGACAGGGGAGAATGAACACTGAAGCTTTCTTT. Protein: CASGQGRMNTEAFF.